This T cell receptor beta chain originates from a study of blood T cell repertoires in COVID-19. Deletions cut 3 bases from V and 3 bases from J, with 9 bases between. The CDR3 has 14 residues. The germline V gene encodes CDR1 WNHNN and CDR2 SYGVQD (reference sequence). This clone appeared a single time. Participants' own reports of clinical history determined their cohort assignment. In the authors' workflow: Reference gene primer amplification yielded estimated nucleated cell counts. Produced via immunoSEQ multiplex PCR; TCRdb's table is partial and in-frame only. That table is the source of V, J and clone size, and D and trimming were worked out from the DNA. Altogether over 250,000 clones are present, about 88% being singletons, with the ten largest covering around 4.1%.

This TCR derives from a man younger than 45 with acute COVID-19. The V and J genes are TRBV10-1 and TRBJ2-1; D gene uncertain. Sequencing was done on a sample of PBMCs or T cells enriched from blood (not recorded which). In DNA, the CDR3 is TGCGCCAGCAGTGACCCCCCGGGCTACAATGAGCAGTTCTTC. It is translated as CASSDPPGYNEQFF.